The 23 T cell receptor beta chains listed next were all sequenced from one sample in a study of CD8 T cells in ankylosing spondylitis (TCRdb year 2017). Libraries were made using 5' RACE. The instrument given in TCRdb is Illumina HiSeq 2500. TCRdb applied fastp at Q25 and MiXCR to the public reads, then kept only in-frame beta chains. One record per CDR3 amino acid sequence lists the most common genes and DNA. In all, the sample holds about 140,000 distinct CDR3 sequences, and 7% to 10% of those were seen once. 7.3% of the sample is in the top ten clones. The sequencing input was synovial fluid, either unsorted or a sorted T cell fraction (not recorded which). The source of these receptors is a male donor with ankylosing spondylitis.

This clonotype was found many times. This chain joins TRBV9 and TRBJ1-6; 9 nucleotides match TRBD1. Trimming cost V 7 bases and J 8 bases; bases outside gene matches: 4. CDR3 length: 13 amino acids. The V gene's germline CDR1 is SGDLS and CDR2 YYNGEE. The CDR3 spells CASADRGYSPLHF. The CDR3 region has the DNA TGTGCCAGCGCGGACAGGGGTTATTCACCCCTCCACTTT. Filled out from reference TRBV9 and TRBJ1-6, the complete variable domain reads DSGVTQTPKHLITATGQRVTLRCSPRSGDLSVYWYQQSLDQGLQFLIQYYNGEERAKGNILERFSAQQFPDLHSELNLSSLELGDSALYFCASADRGYSPLHFGNGTRLTVT.

The V and J genes are TRBV5-1 and TRBJ2-3; 10 positions match TRBD1. This CDR3 has 15 amino acids. Germline CDR1 is SGHRS and CDR2 is YFSETQ. The V segment lost 5 bases and the J segment 3 bases; nucleotides outside the gene matches: 6. CDR3 coding DNA: TGCGCCAGCAGGTCGGAGGGACAGGGGACAGATACGCAGTATTTT. Protein sequence: CASRSEGQGTDTQYF.

This clonotype was detected ten times or more. The CDR3 sequence: CASSSTSRGEKLFF. The CDR3 DNA reads TGTGCCAGCAGTTCCACCTCCCGAGGGGAAAAACTGTTTTTT. V gene TRBV12-3 or TRBV12-4 combines with J gene TRBJ1-4; D uncertain. The V and J ends lost 4 bases and 8 bases respectively, with 14 bases between them. The CDR3 runs to 14 residues.

V gene TRBV18 combines with J gene TRBJ2-7; 11 bases are shared with TRBD1. This CDR3 contains 15 residues. The germline V gene encodes CDR1 KGHSH and CDR2 LQKENI. V lost 1 base and J lost 5; bases outside the gene matches: 4. CDR3 nucleotides: TGTGCCAGCTCACCACTTGGGACAGGGGGAAACGAGCAGTACTTC. Protein sequence: CASSPLGTGGNEQYF.

J is TRBJ2-5 and V is TRBV3-1, with a tentative D call TRBD2 (5 bases). This CDR3 is 16 amino acids long. In germline, CDR1 is LGHDT, CDR2 YNNKEL (reference sequence). V was clipped by 1 base and J by 2 bases, with 14 bases between them. The CDR3 coding sequence is TGTGCCAGCAGCCAAGCTATTTACCGGGGACAAGAGACCCAGTACTTC. It translates to CASSQAIYRGQETQYF.

This chain connects TRBV3-1 to TRBJ2-2; 9 bases align to TRBD1. The germline gives CDR1 LGHDT, CDR2 YNNKEL (reference sequence). The CDR3 has 15 residues. With 11 bases clipped from V and 3 bases from J, the junction kept 10 bases outside the gene matches. The CDR3 loop is CACCHWTGDTGELFF. CDR3 DNA sequence: TGTGCCTGCTGCCATTGGACAGGGGACACCGGGGAGCTGTTTTTT.

The chain has TRBV2 and TRBJ2-7, with 11 positions matching TRBD1. This CDR3 contains 15 residues. In germline, CDR1 is SNHLY, CDR2 FYNNEI. J lost 5 bases, V lost 7 bases, and 10 bases had no gene match. The chain's CDR3 is CASTRLRTGGNEQYF. As DNA, the CDR3 is TGTGCCAGCACCCGACTTAGGACAGGGGGCAACGAGCAGTACTTC.

This clonotype has a handful of counts. The chain employs TRBV24-1 and TRBJ2-3, with 10 bases matching TRBD2. After removal of 9 bases from V and 2 bases from J, the junction contained 4 bases not matched to a gene. This CDR3 contains 14 residues. Germline V gives CDR1 KGHDR, CDR2 SFDVKD. In nucleotides, the CDR3 is TGTGCCACCGGGCTAGCGGGAGACACAGATACGCAGTATTTT. The encoded protein is CATGLAGDTDTQYF.

The sample holds many counts of this clonotype. The J gene is TRBJ1-4, the V gene TRBV20-1; D is unresolved. V lost 3 bases and J 4 bases, leaving 12 bases between the germline ends. CDR3 length: 14 residues. The germline V gene has CDR1 DFQATT and CDR2 SNEGSKA (reference sequence). The CDR3 here is CSASVRPDNEKLFF. The DNA of the CDR3 is TGCAGTGCTAGTGTCCGACCGGATAATGAAAAACTGTTTTTT.

This clonotype appeared many times. This rearrangement joins TRBV29-1 to TRBJ2-1; 9 bases line up with TRBD2. The junction had 13 bases not matched to a gene; V was cut back by 4 bases and J by 6 bases. This CDR3 is 16 amino acids long. Germline assignment: CDR1 SQVTM and CDR2 ANQGSEA. CDR3 amino acids: CSVVLRLAGGGNEQFF. In nucleotides, the CDR3 is TGCAGCGTTGTTCTACGTCTGGCGGGAGGGGGCAATGAGCAGTTCTTC.

This clonotype was counted many times. The rearrangement uses TRBV6-1 and TRBJ1-2; D is ambiguous. The CDR3 is made up of 13 amino acids. V was cut by 6 bases and J by 8 bases, with 16 bases left in between. Germline V gene sequence: CDR1 MNHNS, CDR2 SASEGT. The CDR3 reads CASRAWRAYGYTF. CDR3 bases: TGTGCCAGCAGGGCCTGGAGGGCGTACGGCTACACCTTC.

This clonotype appeared a few times. The V and J genes are TRBV12-3 or TRBV12-4 and TRBJ1-2, with 7 bases lining up with TRBD1. CDR3 length equals 12 residues. The V segment lost 9 bases and the J segment 5 bases; nucleotides outside the gene matches: 6. This CDR3 reads CASMRTGYGYTF. Written as DNA, the CDR3 is TGTGCCAGTATGAGGACAGGATATGGCTACACCTTC.

This clonotype turned up a few times. This chain uses TRBV7-9 with TRBJ1-1; D is uncertain. The V and J ends lost 1 base and 8 bases respectively, with 11 bases between them. Germline values: CDR1 SEHNR, CDR2 FQNEAQ (reference sequence). The length of the CDR3 is 13 residues. CDR3 region: CASSLDWDSEAFF. For the CDR3, the DNA is TGTGCCAGCAGCTTAGATTGGGATTCCGAAGCTTTCTTT.

This clonotype appeared many times. The chain uses TRBV12-3 or TRBV12-4 and TRBJ2-1, with unresolved D. The CDR3 is 11 amino acids. The V and J ends lost 0 bases and 10 bases respectively, with 4 bases between them. As DNA, the CDR3 is TGTGCCAGCAGTTTAGCGTCAGAGCAGTTCTTC. Translating it yields CASSLASEQFF.

This clonotype has ten or more counts. The chain uses TRBV28 and TRBJ1-1; possibly TRBD1 for D (5 bases). From germline, CDR1 is MDHEN and CDR2 SYDVKM. The length of the CDR3 is 14 residues. The germline V and J ends were trimmed by 7 bases and 1 base, with 13 bases remaining between them. The CDR3 is CASTLRRENTEAFF. Here the CDR3 DNA reads TGTGCCAGCACTCTACGCAGGGAGAACACTGAAGCTTTCTTT. The whole variable domain, remainder taken from reference TRBV28 and TRBJ1-1, is DVKVTQSSRYLVKRTGEKVFLECVQDMDHENMFWYRQDPGLGLRLIYFSYDVKMKEKGDIPEGYSVSREKKERFSLILESASTNQTSMYLCASTLRRENTEAFFGQGTRLTVV.

The rearrangement uses TRBV5-4 and TRBJ2-5, with TRBD2 matching over 9 bases. This CDR3 has 13 amino acids. V shed 8 bases, J shed 3 bases, and the junction held 5 bases outside the gene matches. Germline CDR1 SGHNT, CDR2 YYREEE (reference sequence). CDR3 in amino acids: CARGPSGEETQYF. DNA of the CDR3: TGTGCCAGGGGGCCTAGCGGGGAAGAGACCCAGTACTTC.

This clonotype was counted a few times. The chain couples TRBV27 to TRBJ1-5, with D possibly being TRBD1 (6 bases). The germline gives CDR1 MNHEY, CDR2 SMNVEV (reference sequence). The CDR3 has 12 residues. Trimming cost V 6 bases and J 11 bases, with 14 bases left between them. CDR3 bases: TGTGCCAGCAGACAGGGTTTTGGTGCCCAGCATTTT. It is translated as CASRQGFGAQHF.

This clonotype was picked up many times. This chain connects TRBV5-1 to TRBJ1-5; no firm D call. Trimming stripped 0 bases from V and 0 bases from J, with 4 bases between. The CDR3 runs 14 residues. Germline CDR1 reads SGHRS; CDR2 reads YFSETQ. In DNA, the CDR3 is TGCGCCAGCAGCTTGGACGGTAGCAATCAGCCCCAGCATTTT. Encoded protein: CASSLDGSNQPQHF.

This clonotype was counted between two and nine times. The chain links TRBV7-2 to TRBJ2-5; D tentatively fits TRBD1 or TRBD2 (5 bases each). The CDR3 loop spans 13 amino acids. V gave up 3 bases and J gave up 4 bases, with 9 bases separating them. Germline V gene sequence: CDR1 SGHTA, CDR2 FQGNSA. CDR3 sequence reads: CASSLGRRETQYF. The CDR3 nucleotides are TGTGCCAGCAGCTTGGGACGGCGAGAGACCCAGTACTTC.

The CDR3 spells CASSFAGAYEQYF. As DNA, the CDR3 is TGTGCCAGCAGCTTCGCCGGAGCCTACGAGCAGTACTTC. The V and J genes are TRBV7-8 and TRBJ2-7; D call uncertain. Germline CDR1 and CDR2: SGHVS and FQNEAQ. The ends were cut back, 3 bases at V and 2 bases at J, with 8 bases in the middle. The CDR3 has 13 amino acids.

This clonotype was seen many times. The rearrangement uses TRBV25-1 and TRBJ2-2; TRBD1 might be the D (6 bases). Germline CDR1 is MGHDK and CDR2 is SYGVNS. V lost 1 base and J lost 6, with 15 bases in between. This CDR3 has 16 amino acids. The CDR3 loop is CASSEFRAAGAGELFF. The CDR3 DNA is TGTGCCAGCAGTGAATTTCGCGCAGCAGGGGCCGGGGAGCTGTTTTTT.

By share, this clonotype ranks as medium-sized. This chain connects TRBV12-3 or TRBV12-4 to TRBJ1-1; D not resolved. This CDR3 spans 13 amino acids. V lost 6 bases, J lost 1 base, and 9 bases lay in between. CDR3 region: CASRRRENTEAFF. CDR3 DNA sequence: TGTGCCAGCAGGCGAAGGGAGAACACTGAAGCTTTCTTT.

About this clonotype itself: It is likely a read error, because the conserved phenylalanine at the end of the CDR3 is missing. The chain has TRBV7-9 and TRBJ1-1; D is perhaps TRBD1 (5 bases). Germline V gene data show CDR1 as SEHNR and CDR2 as FQNEAQ (reference sequence). The V and J ends lost 1 base and 5 bases respectively, with 11 bases between them. CDR3 size: 14 residues. In nucleotides, the CDR3 is TGTGCCAGCAGCTTAGGGGCAGGGTTAACTGAAGCTTTCCTT. Residues: CASSLGAGLTEAFL.